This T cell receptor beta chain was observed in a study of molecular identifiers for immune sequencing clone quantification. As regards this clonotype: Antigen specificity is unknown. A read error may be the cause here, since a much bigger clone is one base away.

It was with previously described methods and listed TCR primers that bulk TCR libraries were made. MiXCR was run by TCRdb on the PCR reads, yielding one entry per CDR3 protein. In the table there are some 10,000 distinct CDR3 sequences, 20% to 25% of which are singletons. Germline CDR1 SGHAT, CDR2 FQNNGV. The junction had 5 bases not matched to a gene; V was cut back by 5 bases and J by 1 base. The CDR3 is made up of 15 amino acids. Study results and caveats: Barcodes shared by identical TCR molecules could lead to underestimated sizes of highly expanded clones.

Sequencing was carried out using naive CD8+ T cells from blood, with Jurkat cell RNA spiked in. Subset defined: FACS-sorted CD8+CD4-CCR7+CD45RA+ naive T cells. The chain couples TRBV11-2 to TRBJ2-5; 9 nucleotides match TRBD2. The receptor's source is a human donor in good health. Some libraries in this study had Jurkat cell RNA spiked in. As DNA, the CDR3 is TGTGCCAGCAGCCTATCGACTAGCGGCCAAGAGACCCAGTACTTC. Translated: CASSLSTSGQETQYF.